The present T cell receptor (beta chain) was sequenced within a study of identical twins. This clonotype was detected a few times. CDR1 and CDR2 (germline): LNHDA, SQIVND (reference sequence). V was pared by 6 bases and J by 12 bases, with 15 bases between. The CDR3 contains 12 residues. TCRdb called the 5' RACE reads again in MiXCR, with one record for every CDR3 protein. The sample holds approximately 230,000 distinct CDR3 sequences, 5.5% to 7.5% seen once. The sample was also reused in another study, on T cells expressing NK-cell markers.

The clonotype was recovered from a young woman in good health. The specimen was CD8+ T cells sorted from blood. The V call is TRBV19, the J call TRBJ2-1, with D possibly TRBD2 on 7 matching bases. The CDR3 spells CASSIGGGWQFF. The CDR3 region has the DNA TGTGCCAGTAGCATTGGCGGGGGCTGGCAGTTCTTC.